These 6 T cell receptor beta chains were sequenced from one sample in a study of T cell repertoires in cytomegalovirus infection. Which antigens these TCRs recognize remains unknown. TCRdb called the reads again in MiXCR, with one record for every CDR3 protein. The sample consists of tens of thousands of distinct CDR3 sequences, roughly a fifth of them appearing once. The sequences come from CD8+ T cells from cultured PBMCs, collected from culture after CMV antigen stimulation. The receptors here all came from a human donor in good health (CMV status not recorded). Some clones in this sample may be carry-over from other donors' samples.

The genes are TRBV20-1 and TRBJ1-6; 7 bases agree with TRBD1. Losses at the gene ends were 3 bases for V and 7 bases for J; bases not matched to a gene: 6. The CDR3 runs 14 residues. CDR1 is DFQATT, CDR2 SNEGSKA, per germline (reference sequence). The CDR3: CSAREGGENSPLHF. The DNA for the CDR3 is TGCAGTGCTAGGGAAGGGGGCGAGAATTCACCCCTCCACTTT.

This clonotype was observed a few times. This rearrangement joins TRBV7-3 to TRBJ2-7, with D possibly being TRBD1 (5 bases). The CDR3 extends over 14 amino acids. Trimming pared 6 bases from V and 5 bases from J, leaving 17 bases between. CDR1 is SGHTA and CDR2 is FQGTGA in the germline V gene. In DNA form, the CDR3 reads TGTGCCAGCAGGAAAAATTGGGGCACCAACGAGCAGTACTTC. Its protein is CASRKNWGTNEQYF.

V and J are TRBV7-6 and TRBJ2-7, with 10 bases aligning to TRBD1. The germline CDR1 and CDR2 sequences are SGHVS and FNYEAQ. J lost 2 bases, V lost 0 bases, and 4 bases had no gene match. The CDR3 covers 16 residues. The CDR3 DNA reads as TGTGCCAGCAGCTTAGCTCCGGGACAGGGGCCCTACGAGCAGTACTTC. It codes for CASSLAPGQGPYEQYF.

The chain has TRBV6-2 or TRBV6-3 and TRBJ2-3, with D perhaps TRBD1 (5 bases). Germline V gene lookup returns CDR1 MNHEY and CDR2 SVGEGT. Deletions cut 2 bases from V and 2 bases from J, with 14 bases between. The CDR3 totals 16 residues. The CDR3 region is CASSYPLQDTTDTQYF. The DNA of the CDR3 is TGTGCCAGCAGTTACCCACTACAGGACACCACAGATACGCAGTATTTT.

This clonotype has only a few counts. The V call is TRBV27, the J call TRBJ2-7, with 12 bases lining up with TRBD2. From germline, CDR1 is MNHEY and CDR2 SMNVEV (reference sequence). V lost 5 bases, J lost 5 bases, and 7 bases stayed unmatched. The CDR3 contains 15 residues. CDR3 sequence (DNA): TGTGCCAGCAGTCCTCGGACTAGCGGGATCGACGAGCAGTACTTC. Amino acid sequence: CASSPRTSGIDEQYF.

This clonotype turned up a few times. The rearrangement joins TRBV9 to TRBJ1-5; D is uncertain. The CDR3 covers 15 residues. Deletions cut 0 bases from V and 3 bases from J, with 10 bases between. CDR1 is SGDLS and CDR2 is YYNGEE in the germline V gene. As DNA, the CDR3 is TGTGCCAGCAGCGTAGTCCTCCTAAACAATCAGCCCCAGCATTTT. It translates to CASSVVLLNNQPQHF.